Each of the 17 T cell receptor beta chains below was sequenced from the same sample in a study of blood T cell repertoires in COVID-19. The data were produced by immunoSEQ multiplex PCR, yet TCRdb's version contains in-frame clones alone and is incomplete. This table holds 400,000 to 450,000 clones, 90% found once. Material for sequencing was PBMCs or T cells enriched from blood (not recorded which). The receptors shown here come from a young man who had recovered from COVID-19.

The chain joins TRBV12-3 or TRBV12-4 to TRBJ2-7, with 8 bases identical to TRBD1. J lost 6 bases, V lost 6 bases, and 7 bases had no gene match. The length of the CDR3 is 13 residues. CDR3: CASSRTGWLEQYF. CDR3 bases: TGTGCCAGCAGCAGGACAGGGTGGCTCGAGCAGTACTTC.

V and J are TRBV11-2 and TRBJ2-7; no firm D call. The CDR3 totals 14 residues. Trimming removed 3 bases at V and 3 bases at J, with 12 bases between. Germline-derived CDR1 and CDR2 are SGHAT and FQNNGV. The CDR3 spells CASSLVSSHYEQYF. CDR3 DNA sequence: TGTGCCAGCAGCTTGGTCAGTTCTCACTACGAGCAGTACTTC.

The rearrangement uses TRBV9 and TRBJ2-7; tentatively, D is TRBD1 (5 bases). Germline CDR1 and CDR2: SGDLS and YYNGEE. This CDR3 has 13 residues. V lost 4 bases and J 1 base, leaving 9 bases between the germline ends. CDR3 nucleotide sequence: TGTGCCAGCAGCCCTACAGGTTCCTACGAGCAGTACTTC. Protein product: CASSPTGSYEQYF.

The rearrangement joins TRBV5-8 to TRBJ1-5, with a possible D match to TRBD1 (5 bases). The CDR3 runs to 15 residues. The germline CDR1 and CDR2 sequences are SGHTS and YDEGEE. V was cut by 1 base and J by 4 bases, with 12 bases left in between. CDR3 nucleotide sequence: TGTGCCAGCAGCTTGTCCTTGGGGGGTAATCAGCCCCAGCATTTT. Residues: CASSLSLGGNQPQHF.

The chain employs TRBV7-9 and TRBJ2-1, with 11 positions matching TRBD1. The CDR3 is 15 amino acids. Germline trimming cut 2 bases from V and 10 bases from J; bases unmatched to any gene: 7. Germline CDR1 SEHNR, CDR2 FQNEAQ (reference sequence). As DNA, the CDR3 is TGTGCCAGCAGCTTACCCGGACAGGGGGCGGACGAGCAGTTCTTC. Translating it yields CASSLPGQGADEQFF.

The V gene is TRBV7-2, the J gene TRBJ2-1; 14 nucleotides match TRBD2. The CDR3 extends over 13 amino acids. The germline V gene encodes CDR1 SGHTA and CDR2 FQGNSA. The ends lost 4 bases at V and 14 bases at J; junction bases unmatched: 4. CDR3 amino acids: CASSSGTSGRKFF. The CDR3 DNA reads TGTGCCAGCAGCTCCGGGACTAGCGGGAGAAAGTTCTTC. The full variable domain, with the rest looked up from reference TRBV7-2 and TRBJ2-1, is GAGVSQSPSNKVTEKGKDVELRCDPISGHTALYWYRQSLGQGLEFLIYFQGNSAPDKSGLPSDRFSAERTGGSVSTLTIQRTQQEDSAVYLCASSSGTSGRKFFGPGTRLTVL.

The chain combines TRBV6-5 with TRBJ2-6; D gene uncertain. Per germline, CDR1 MNHEY and CDR2 SVGAGI. The CDR3 is 15 amino acids. Trimming stripped 2 bases from V and 4 bases from J, with 9 bases between. The CDR3 sequence is CASSYAGSGANVLTF. CDR3 sequence (DNA): TGTGCCAGCAGTTACGCCGGTTCCGGGGCCAACGTCCTGACTTTC.

There are a few counts of this clone. This sequence joins TRBV2 and TRBJ1-2; 7 bases map to TRBD1. Trimming cost V 3 bases and J 4 bases; bases outside gene matches: 2. CDR1 and CDR2 (germline): SNHLY, FYNNEI. CDR3 length: 13 amino acids. The CDR3: CASSEGQLYGYTF. In nucleotides, the CDR3 is TGTGCCAGCAGTGAGGGACAGCTCTATGGCTACACCTTC.

The V and J genes are TRBV28 and TRBJ1-1, with D hard to call. V shed 7 bases and J shed 1 base, with 10 bases lying between them. Germline-derived CDR1 and CDR2 are MDHEN and SYDVKM. CDR3 length: 13 residues. The CDR3 is CASKITGNTEAFF. DNA for the CDR3: TGTGCCAGCAAAATTACCGGGAACACTGAAGCTTTCTTT. The full variable domain, in which reference TRBV28 and TRBJ1-1 provide the parts outside the CDR3, is DVKVTQSSRYLVKRTGEKVFLECVQDMDHENMFWYRQDPGLGLRLIYFSYDVKMKEKGDIPEGYSVSREKKERFSLILESASTNQTSMYLCASKITGNTEAFFGQGTRLTVV.

This clone has just a few counts. This chain connects TRBV27 to TRBJ2-2, with 8 bases matching TRBD1. In germline, CDR1 is MNHEY, CDR2 SMNVEV (reference sequence). The CDR3 sequence is 15 residues long. V shed 4 bases, J shed 6 bases, and the junction held 7 bases outside the gene matches. CDR3 DNA: TGTGCCAGCAGTTCCCGGACAGGGATTGCCGGGGAGCTGTTTTTT. Protein: CASSSRTGIAGELFF.

This clone was recorded once. This chain connects TRBV5-5 to TRBJ1-5, with D possibly matching TRBD1 (6 bases). The V gene lost 6 bases and the J gene lost 4 bases, with 17 bases spanning the gap. The V gene's germline CDR1 is SGHKS and CDR2 YYEKEE (reference sequence). The CDR3 is 15 residues long. CDR3 region: CASTWTAAPNQPQHF. The CDR3 DNA follows: TGTGCCAGCACCTGGACAGCGGCACCGAATCAGCCCCAGCATTTT.

The rearrangement links TRBV27 to TRBJ2-7, with a weak D call TRBD1 (5 bases). CDR3 length: 15 residues. From germline, CDR1 is MNHEY and CDR2 SMNVEV (reference sequence). V gave up 0 bases and J gave up 3 bases, with 12 bases separating them. The CDR3 reads CASSLSADSFYEQYF. The CDR3 nucleotides read TGTGCCAGCAGTTTATCCGCAGACAGCTTCTACGAGCAGTACTTC.

This clone came up once. This rearrangement joins TRBV9 to TRBJ1-2; D is perhaps TRBD1 (6 bases). V lost 4 bases to trimming and J lost 3 bases, with 13 bases between them. CDR3 length: 14 residues. Germline lookup yields CDR1 SGDLS and CDR2 YYNGEE. CDR3: CASSSSRQDYGYTF. In DNA form, the CDR3 reads TGTGCCAGCAGCTCCAGTCGACAGGACTATGGCTACACCTTC.

The chain couples TRBV9 to TRBJ2-7; 7 bases are a match to TRBD2. The germline CDR1 and CDR2 sequences are SGDLS and YYNGEE. The CDR3 runs 14 residues. V was clipped by 0 bases and J by 6 bases; unmatched bases: 6. The CDR3 sequence is CASSVAVWGGEQYF. CDR3 DNA: TGTGCCAGCAGCGTAGCGGTTTGGGGGGGCGAGCAGTACTTC.

The V call is TRBV11-3, the J call TRBJ2-1, with 7 bases aligning to TRBD2. The V segment lost 7 bases and the J segment 7 bases; nucleotides outside the gene matches: 13. The CDR3 sequence is 15 residues long. Germline V CDR1 and CDR2: SGHNT, YENEEA. Here the CDR3 DNA reads TGTGCCAGCACCATAGCGGGCCACCCCGGGAATGAGCAGTTCTTC. It codes for CASTIAGHPGNEQFF.

The chain recombines TRBV14 with TRBJ1-4, with D tentatively TRBD1 (5 bases). Germline CDR1 is SGHDN and CDR2 is FVKESK. V lost 1 base, J lost 8 bases, and 8 bases lay in between. The CDR3 contains 13 residues. For the CDR3, the DNA is TGTGCCAGCAGCCAAGGCGGGGCAGAAAAACTGTTTTTT. Translating it yields CASSQGGAEKLFF.

This rearrangement joins TRBV25-1 to TRBJ2-2; D is undetermined. CDR1 is MGHDK, CDR2 SYGVNS, per germline. CDR3 length: 16 residues. Trimming stripped 3 bases from V and 6 bases from J, with 17 bases between. CDR3 bases: TGTGCCAGCAGTGACGCGACAACCGATAACCCCGGGGAGCTGTTTTTT. Amino acid sequence: CASSDATTDNPGELFF.